This T cell receptor beta chain was captured in a study of T cell changes during pregnancy in multiple sclerosis. The CDR3 extends over 15 amino acids. Trimming at V came to 3 bases and at J to 6 bases, leaving 4 bases not matched to a gene. CDR1 SEHNR and CDR2 FQNEAQ come from the germline V gene (reference sequence). Some clones are missing from TCRdb's copy, which holds only in-frame ones; the method was immunoSEQ multiplex PCR. The sample includes some 40,000 clones, over 85% of them seen just once. This clone has more than one count but fewer than ten. The source of this sequence is a female donor with multiple sclerosis, enrolled in a pregnancy study. This chain connects TRBV7-9 to TRBJ2-1; 11 bases align to TRBD2. The specimen was CD4+ T cells from peripheral blood mononuclear cells, collected before pregnancy. The CDR3: CASSLGLADSNEQFF. In DNA form, the CDR3 reads TGTGCCAGCAGCTTGGGACTAGCGGACAGCAATGAGCAGTTCTTC. Variable domain in full (rest from reference TRBV7-9 and TRBJ2-1): DTGVSQNPRHKITKRGQNVTFRCDPISEHNRLYWYRQTLGQGPEFLTYFQNEAQLEKSRLLSDRFSAERPKGSFSTLEIQRTEQGDSAMYLCASSLGLADSNEQFFGPGTRLTVL.